This T cell receptor beta chain was obtained from a study of blood T cell repertoires in COVID-19. The data were produced by immunoSEQ multiplex PCR, yet TCRdb's version contains in-frame clones alone and is incomplete. The sample consists of roughly 230,000 clones, approximately 80% of them appearing once. Unmatched junction bases numbered 5, after V lost 2 bases and J lost 4 bases. Per germline, CDR1 SGHNT and CDR2 YYREEE (reference sequence). CDR3 length: 15 residues. The sequence was collected from a woman aged 50 to 60 with acute or convalescent COVID-19. The V call is TRBV5-4, the J call TRBJ2-1, with 8 bases fitting TRBD2. Sequencing used peripheral blood. In DNA form, the CDR3 reads TGTGCCAGCAGCTTCTATACTAGCGGTTACAATGAGCAGTTCTTC. Translating it yields CASSFYTSGYNEQFF.